This T cell receptor beta chain was sequenced for a study of T-cell reconstitution after alpha-beta-depleted transplantation in children. The TCRbeta library incorporated unique molecular identifiers. One entry per CDR3 protein, called by TCRdb with MiXCR from the PCR reads. The sample lists hundreds of thousands of distinct CDR3 sequences; roughly 17% were seen once. The CDR3 runs to 13 residues. The ends were cut back, 0 bases at V and 2 bases at J, with 8 bases in the middle. Germline V CDR1 and CDR2: GTSNPN, SVGIG (reference sequence). V is TRBV30 and J is TRBJ2-7, with D unresolved. The origin of this receptor is a human donor who donated a stem cell graft to a child with acute myeloid leukemia. Specimen: PBMCs from the stem cell graft donor, collected from the stem cell graft. The CDR3 bases are TGTGCCTGGAGTGTACAGAACACCTACGAGCAGTACTTC. The encoded protein is CAWSVQNTYEQYF.